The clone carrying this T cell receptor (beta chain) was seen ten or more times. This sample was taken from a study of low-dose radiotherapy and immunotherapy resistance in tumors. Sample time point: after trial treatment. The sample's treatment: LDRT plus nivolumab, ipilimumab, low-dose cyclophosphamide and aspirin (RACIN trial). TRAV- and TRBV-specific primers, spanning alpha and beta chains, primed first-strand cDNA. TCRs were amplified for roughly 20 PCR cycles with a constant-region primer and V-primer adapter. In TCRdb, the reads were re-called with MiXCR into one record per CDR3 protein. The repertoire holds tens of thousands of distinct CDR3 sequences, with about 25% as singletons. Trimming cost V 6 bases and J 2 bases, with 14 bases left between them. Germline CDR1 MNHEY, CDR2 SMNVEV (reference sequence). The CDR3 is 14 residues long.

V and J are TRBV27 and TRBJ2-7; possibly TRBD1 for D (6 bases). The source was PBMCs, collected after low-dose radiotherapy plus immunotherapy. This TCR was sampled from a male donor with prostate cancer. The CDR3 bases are TGTGCCAGCAGACGAGATGGACAGACCTACGAGCAGTACTTC. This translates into CASRRDGQTYEQYF.